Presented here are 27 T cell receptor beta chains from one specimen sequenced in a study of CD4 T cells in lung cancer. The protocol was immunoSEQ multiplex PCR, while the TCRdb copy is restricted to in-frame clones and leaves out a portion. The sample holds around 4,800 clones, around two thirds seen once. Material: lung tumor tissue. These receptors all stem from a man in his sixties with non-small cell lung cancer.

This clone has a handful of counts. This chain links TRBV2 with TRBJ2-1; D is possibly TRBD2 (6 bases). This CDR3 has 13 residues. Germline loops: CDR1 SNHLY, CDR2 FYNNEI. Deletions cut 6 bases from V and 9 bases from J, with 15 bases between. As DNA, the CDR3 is TGTGCCAGCAGACCTCTCTCGGGAGCTGAGCAGTTCTTC. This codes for CASRPLSGAEQFF. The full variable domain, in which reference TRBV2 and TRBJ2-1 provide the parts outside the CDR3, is EPEVTQTPSHQVTQMGQEVILRCVPISNHLYFYWYRQILGQKVEFLVSFYNNEISEKSEIFDDQFSVERPDGSNFTLKIRSTKLEDSAMYFCASRPLSGAEQFFGPGTRLTVL.

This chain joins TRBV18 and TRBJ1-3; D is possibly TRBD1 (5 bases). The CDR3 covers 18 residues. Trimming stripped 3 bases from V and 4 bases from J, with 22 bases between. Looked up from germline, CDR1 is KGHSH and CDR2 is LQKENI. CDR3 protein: CASSPTGTQGWSGNTIYF. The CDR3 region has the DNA TGTGCCAGCTCACCCACCGGGACTCAGGGCTGGTCCGGAAACACCATATATTTT.

The chain's CDR3 is CASSLEGGQGWLETQYF. Written as DNA, the CDR3 is TGTGCCAGCAGCTTAGAAGGGGGACAGGGGTGGTTAGAGACCCAGTACTTC. The gene calls are TRBV11-2 and TRBJ2-5; 10 bases map to TRBD1. Looked up from germline, CDR1 is SGHAT and CDR2 is FQNNGV. Trimming cost V 0 bases and J 4 bases; bases outside gene matches: 8. The CDR3 spans 17 residues.

CDR3 in amino acids: CASSPGVGRETQYF. CDR3 nucleotide sequence: TGTGCCAGCAGCCCCGGAGTGGGGCGGGAGACCCAGTACTTC. This rearrangement joins TRBV6-5 to TRBJ2-5; D may be TRBD1 (5 bases). The CDR3 spans 14 residues. Germline CDR1 MNHEY, CDR2 SVGAGI. Trimming took off 6 bases at V and 5 bases at J, with 16 bases between the two ends.

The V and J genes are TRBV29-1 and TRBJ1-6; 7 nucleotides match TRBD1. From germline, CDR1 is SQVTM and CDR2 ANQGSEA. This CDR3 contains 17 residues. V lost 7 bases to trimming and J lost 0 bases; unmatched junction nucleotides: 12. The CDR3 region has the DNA TGCAGCGCAGTCGGGACAGTTCCTAGCTCCTATAATTCACCCCTCCACTTT. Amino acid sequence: CSAVGTVPSSYNSPLHF.

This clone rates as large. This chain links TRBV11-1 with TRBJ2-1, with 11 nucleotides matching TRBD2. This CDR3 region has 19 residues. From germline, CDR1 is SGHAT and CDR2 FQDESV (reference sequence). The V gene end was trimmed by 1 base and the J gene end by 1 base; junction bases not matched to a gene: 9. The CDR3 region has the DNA TGTGCCAGCAGCTTAGGGACTAGCGGGTCATTACTTTCCTACAATGAGCAGTTCTTC. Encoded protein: CASSLGTSGSLLSYNEQFF.

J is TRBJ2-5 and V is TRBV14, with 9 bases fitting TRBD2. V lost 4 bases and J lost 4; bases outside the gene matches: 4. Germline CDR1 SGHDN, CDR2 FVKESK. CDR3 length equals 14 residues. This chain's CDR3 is CASSLGLARETQYF. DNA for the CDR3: TGTGCCAGCAGCCTGGGACTAGCTCGAGAGACCCAGTACTTC.

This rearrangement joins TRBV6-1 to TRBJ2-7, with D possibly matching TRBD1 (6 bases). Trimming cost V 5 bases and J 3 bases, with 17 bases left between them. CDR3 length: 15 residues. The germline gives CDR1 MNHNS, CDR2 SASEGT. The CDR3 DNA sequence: TGTGCCAGCAGTTCGGACAGCCGGTTCCTCTACGAGCAGTACTTC. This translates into CASSSDSRFLYEQYF.

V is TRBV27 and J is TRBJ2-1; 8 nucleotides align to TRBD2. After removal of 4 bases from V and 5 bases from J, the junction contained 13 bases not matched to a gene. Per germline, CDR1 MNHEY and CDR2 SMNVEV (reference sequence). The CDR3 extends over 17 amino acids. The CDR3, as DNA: TGTGCCAGCAGTTCCCGGGGGGCTAGCGGGTACCACAATGAGCAGTTCTTC. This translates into CASSSRGASGYHNEQFF.

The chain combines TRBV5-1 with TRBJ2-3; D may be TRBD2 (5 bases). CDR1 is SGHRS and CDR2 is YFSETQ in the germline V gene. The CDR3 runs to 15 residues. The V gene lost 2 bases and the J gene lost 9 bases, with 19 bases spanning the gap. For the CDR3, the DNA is TGCGCCAGCAGCTTAAGGATCGAGGGAGAGAGGACGCAGTATTTT. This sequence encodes CASSLRIEGERTQYF.

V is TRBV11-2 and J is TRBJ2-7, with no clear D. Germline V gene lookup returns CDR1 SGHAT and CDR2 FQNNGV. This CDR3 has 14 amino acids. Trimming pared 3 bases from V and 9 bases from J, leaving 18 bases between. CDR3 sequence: CASSLRPIAPGQYF. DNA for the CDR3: TGTGCCAGCAGCTTGAGACCCATAGCTCCGGGGCAGTACTTC. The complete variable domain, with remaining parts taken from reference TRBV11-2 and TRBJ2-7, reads EAGVAQSPRYKIIEKRQSVAFWCNPISGHATLYWYQQILGQGPKLLIQFQNNGVVDDSQLPKDRFSAERLKGVDSTLKIQPAKLEDSAVYLCASSLRPIAPGQYFGPGTRLTVT.

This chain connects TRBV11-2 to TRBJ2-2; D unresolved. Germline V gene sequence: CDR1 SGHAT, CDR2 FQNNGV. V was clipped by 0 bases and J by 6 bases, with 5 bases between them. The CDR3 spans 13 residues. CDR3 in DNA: TGTGCCAGCAGCTTAGATGGGCCCGGGGAGCTGTTTTTT. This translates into CASSLDGPGELFF.

The CDR3 is CASSTSGVPKETQYF. The CDR3 DNA is TGCGCCAGCAGCACCAGCGGGGTACCCAAAGAGACCCAGTACTTC. The chain joins TRBV5-1 to TRBJ2-5; 7 bases agree with TRBD2. This CDR3 is built from 15 residues. V trimming: 4 bases; J trimming: 3 bases; junction bases outside the gene matches: 9. Per the germline V gene, CDR1 is SGHRS and CDR2 is YFSETQ.

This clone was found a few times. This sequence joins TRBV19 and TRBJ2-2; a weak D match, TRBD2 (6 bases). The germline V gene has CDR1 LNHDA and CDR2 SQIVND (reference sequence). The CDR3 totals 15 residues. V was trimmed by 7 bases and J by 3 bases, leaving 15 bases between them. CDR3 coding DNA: TGTGCCAGTACCCCTAGCGTCGGGGACACCGGGGAGCTGTTTTTT. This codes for CASTPSVGDTGELFF.

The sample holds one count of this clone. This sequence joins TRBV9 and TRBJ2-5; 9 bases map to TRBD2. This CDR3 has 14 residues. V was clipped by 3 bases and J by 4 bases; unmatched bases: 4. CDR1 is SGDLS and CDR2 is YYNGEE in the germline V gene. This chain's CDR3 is CASSAGTSPETQYF. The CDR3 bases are TGTGCCAGCAGCGCCGGGACTAGCCCAGAGACCCAGTACTTC.

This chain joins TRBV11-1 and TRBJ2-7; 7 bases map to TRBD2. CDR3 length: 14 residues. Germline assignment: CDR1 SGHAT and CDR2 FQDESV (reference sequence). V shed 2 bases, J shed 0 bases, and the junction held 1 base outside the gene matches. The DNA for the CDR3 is TGTGCCAGCAGCTTAAGGACTAGCTCCTACGAGCAGTACTTC. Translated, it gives CASSLRTSSYEQYF.

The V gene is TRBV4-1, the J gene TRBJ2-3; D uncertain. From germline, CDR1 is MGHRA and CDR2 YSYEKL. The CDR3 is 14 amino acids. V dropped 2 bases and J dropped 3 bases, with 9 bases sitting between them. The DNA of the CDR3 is TGCGCCAGCAGCCAAAGAAGGAGAACAGATACGCAGTATTTT. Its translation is CASSQRRRTDTQYF.

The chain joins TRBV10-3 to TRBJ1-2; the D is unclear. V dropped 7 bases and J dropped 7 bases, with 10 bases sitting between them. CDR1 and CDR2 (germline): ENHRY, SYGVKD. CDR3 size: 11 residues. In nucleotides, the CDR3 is TGTGCCATCAATCAGTATCGTGGCTACACCTTC. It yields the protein CAINQYRGYTF.

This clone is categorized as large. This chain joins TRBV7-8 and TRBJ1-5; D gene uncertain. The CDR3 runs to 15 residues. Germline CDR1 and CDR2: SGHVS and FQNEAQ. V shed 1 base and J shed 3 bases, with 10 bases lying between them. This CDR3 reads CASSLVSQNNQPQHF. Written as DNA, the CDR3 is TGTGCCAGCAGCTTAGTTTCCCAGAACAATCAGCCCCAGCATTTT.

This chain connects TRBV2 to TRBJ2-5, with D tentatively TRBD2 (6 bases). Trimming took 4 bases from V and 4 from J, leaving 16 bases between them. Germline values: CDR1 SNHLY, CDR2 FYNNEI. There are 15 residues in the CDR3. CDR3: CASSGRGRVLETQYF. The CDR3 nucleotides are TGTGCCAGCAGTGGGAGGGGTAGGGTGTTAGAGACCCAGTACTTC.

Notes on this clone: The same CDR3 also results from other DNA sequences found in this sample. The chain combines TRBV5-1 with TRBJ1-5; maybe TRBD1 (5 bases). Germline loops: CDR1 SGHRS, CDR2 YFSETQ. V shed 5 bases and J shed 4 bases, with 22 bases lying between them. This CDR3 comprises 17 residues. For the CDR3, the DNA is TGCGCCAGCAGAATCTTCGACAGATTTTATAGTAATCAGCCCCAGCATTTT. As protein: CASRIFDRFYSNQPQHF.

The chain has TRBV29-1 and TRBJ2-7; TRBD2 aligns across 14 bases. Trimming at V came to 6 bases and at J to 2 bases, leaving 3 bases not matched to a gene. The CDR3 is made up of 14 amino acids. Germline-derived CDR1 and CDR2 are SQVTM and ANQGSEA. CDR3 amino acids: CSVGLAGGPYEQYF. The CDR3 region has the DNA TGCAGCGTCGGACTAGCGGGAGGACCCTACGAGCAGTACTTC.

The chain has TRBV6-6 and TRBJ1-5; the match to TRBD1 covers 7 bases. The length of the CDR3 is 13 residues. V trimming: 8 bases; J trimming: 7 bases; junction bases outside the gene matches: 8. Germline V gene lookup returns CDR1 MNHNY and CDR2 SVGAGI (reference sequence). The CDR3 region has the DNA TGTGCCAGCGACGACAGGGCCGGACAGCCCCAGCATTTT. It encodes CASDDRAGQPQHF.

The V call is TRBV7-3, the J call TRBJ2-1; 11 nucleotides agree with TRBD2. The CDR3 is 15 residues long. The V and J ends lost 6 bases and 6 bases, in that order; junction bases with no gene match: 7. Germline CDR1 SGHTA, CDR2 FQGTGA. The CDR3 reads CASSWTGTSGNEQFF. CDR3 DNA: TGTGCCAGCAGTTGGACCGGGACTAGCGGCAATGAGCAGTTCTTC. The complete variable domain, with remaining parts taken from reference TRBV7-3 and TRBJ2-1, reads GAGVSQTPSNKVTEKGKYVELRCDPISGHTALYWYRQSLGQGPEFLIYFQGTGAADDSGLPNDRFFAVRPEGSVSTLKIQRTERGDSAVYLCASSWTGTSGNEQFFGPGTRLTVL.

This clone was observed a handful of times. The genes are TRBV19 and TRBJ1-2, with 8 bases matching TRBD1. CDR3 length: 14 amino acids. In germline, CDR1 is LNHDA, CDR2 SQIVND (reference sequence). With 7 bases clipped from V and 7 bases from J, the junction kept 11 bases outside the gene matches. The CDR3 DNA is TGTGCCAGTACCTACCAGGGGGCGATTCGTGGCTACACCTTC. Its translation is CASTYQGAIRGYTF.

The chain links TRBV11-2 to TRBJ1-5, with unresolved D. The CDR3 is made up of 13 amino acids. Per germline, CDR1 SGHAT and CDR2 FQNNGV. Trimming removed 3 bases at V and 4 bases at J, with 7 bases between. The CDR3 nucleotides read TGTGCCAGCAGCTTTGGCTCTAATCAGCCCCAGCATTTT. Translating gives CASSFGSNQPQHF.

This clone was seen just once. The CDR3 DNA reads TGTGCCAGTAGTATCGACTCTTACAATCAGCCCCAGCATTTT. It specifies CASSIDSYNQPQHF. The chain couples TRBV19 to TRBJ1-5; D uncertain. The CDR3 covers 14 residues. Looked up from germline, CDR1 is LNHDA and CDR2 is SQIVND (reference sequence). Trimming stripped 3 bases from V and 3 bases from J, with 9 bases between.